Each of the 11 T cell receptor beta chains below was sequenced from the same sample in a study of T cells in Graves' hyperthyroidism and ophthalmopathy. Amplified TCR beta CDR3 regions derived from RNA transcripts. HTBI primers were used for first-round RT-PCR of the TCR CDR3. TCRdb re-derived calls from the multiplex PCR reads in MiXCR, one entry per CDR3 protein. Here the sample spans 610,000 or so distinct CDR3 sequences, around 45% being singletons. Sequencing was carried out using peripheral blood or thyroid tissue (not recorded which). These receptors all come from a young woman with Graves' hyperthyroidism.

The chain carries TRBV9 and TRBJ2-5; 8 nucleotides agree with TRBD2. The germline V gene has CDR1 SGDLS and CDR2 YYNGEE. The ends lost 2 bases at V and 4 bases at J; junction bases unmatched: 7. This CDR3 has 15 residues. The CDR3 nucleotides read TGTGCCAGCAGCGTCAGCGGGAGAGGAGTAGAGACCCAGTACTTC. Translation: CASSVSGRGVETQYF.

This clonotype qualifies as medium-sized. The chain carries TRBV7-2 and TRBJ2-7; D gene unclear. The CDR3 totals 11 residues. Germline CDR1 and CDR2: SGHTA and FQGNSA. V was pared by 1 base and J by 7 bases, with 5 bases between. The CDR3 is CASSLVGEQYF. For the CDR3, the DNA is TGTGCCAGCAGCTTAGTTGGTGAGCAGTACTTC.

The rearrangement uses TRBV29-1 and TRBJ2-5, with 11 bases identical to TRBD2. The V and J ends lost 8 bases and 3 bases, in that order; junction bases with no gene match: 8. Germline values: CDR1 SQVTM, CDR2 ANQGSEA. This CDR3 has 14 residues. CDR3 nucleotides: TGCAGCATATCCGGGACTAGCGGAGAAGAGACCCAGTACTTC. Its translation is CSISGTSGEETQYF.

This clonotype was observed many times. V and J are TRBV5-1 and TRBJ2-6; 7 bases are shared with TRBD1. J lost 3 bases, V lost 1 base, and 7 bases had no gene match. In germline, CDR1 is SGHRS, CDR2 YFSETQ. The CDR3 sequence is 17 residues long. The CDR3 DNA reads as TGCGCCAGCAGCTTGCGGCGAACAGGGGATGGGGCCAACGTCCTGACTTTC. This sequence encodes CASSLRRTGDGANVLTF.

This chain connects TRBV2 to TRBJ2-7; 7 nucleotides align to TRBD1. Germline values: CDR1 SNHLY, CDR2 FYNNEI. The CDR3 covers 11 residues. CDR3 nucleotides: TGTGCTAGGGGGACAGCCTACGAGCAGTACTTC. It codes for CARGTAYEQYF. The whole variable domain, filled in from reference TRBV2 and TRBJ2-7, reads EPEVTQTPSHQVTQMGQEVILRCVPISNHLYFYWYRQILGQKVEFLVSFYNNEISEKSEIFDDQFSVERPDGSNFTLKIRSTKLEDSAMYFCARGTAYEQYFGPGTRLTVT.

V usage is TRBV24-1 and J usage is TRBJ2-7; TRBD2 matches 11 bases. The CDR3 runs 13 residues. Germline loops: CDR1 KGHDR, CDR2 SFDVKD. With 10 bases clipped from V and 4 bases from J, the junction kept 5 bases outside the gene matches. Here the CDR3 reads CATIAGGPYEQYF. CDR3 in DNA: TGTGCCACAATAGCGGGAGGGCCTTACGAGCAGTACTTC.

The V gene is TRBV11-2, the J gene TRBJ2-2, with 7 bases identical to TRBD1. Germline V gene sequence: CDR1 SGHAT, CDR2 FQNNGV. The CDR3 loop spans 14 amino acids. V lost 5 bases, J lost 7 bases, and 7 bases stayed unmatched. The CDR3 nucleotides are TGTGCCAGCAGCCGACAGGGCCACGGCGGGGAGCTGTTTTTT. It yields the protein CASSRQGHGGELFF.

Turning to this clonotype: No conserved phenylalanine or tryptophan ends this CDR3, so it is likely a read error. The chain is built from TRBV7-2 and TRBJ2-7; 8 nucleotides match TRBD2. Germline values: CDR1 SGHTA, CDR2 FQGNSA. The V gene end was trimmed by 4 bases and the J gene end by 1 base; junction bases not matched to a gene: 3. The CDR3 is 14 residues long. The CDR3 here is CASSSTGGSYEQYS. Here the CDR3 DNA reads TGTGCCAGCAGCTCTACGGGGGGGTCCTACGAGCAGTACTCC.

The CDR3 sequence: CSARLKASGSVGEQFF. Written as DNA, the CDR3 is TGCAGTGCTAGACTGAAGGCTAGCGGGAGTGTGGGTGAGCAGTTCTTC. The chain has TRBV20-1 and TRBJ2-7; 10 bases line up with TRBD2. The J call may be in error: the DNA end matches TRBJ2-1 better. Looked up from germline, CDR1 is DFQATT and CDR2 is SNEGSKA (reference sequence). The CDR3 has 16 amino acids.

The rearrangement joins TRBV7-2 to TRBJ2-5; D perhaps matches TRBD1 (6 bases). V was clipped by 6 bases and J by 7 bases, with 21 bases between them. This CDR3 spans 15 amino acids. Germline-derived CDR1 and CDR2 are SGHTA and FQGNSA. Written as DNA, the CDR3 is TGTGCCAGCAGTTCATCGGCCGGGACAAGGGGGACCCAGTACTTC. Its protein is CASSSSAGTRGTQYF.

This chain joins TRBV12-3 or TRBV12-4 and TRBJ2-7; TRBD2 matches 7 bases. CDR3 size: 13 residues. Trimming took 7 bases from V and 7 from J; bases not matched to a gene: 10. CDR3 amino acids: CASNRRGYNEQYF. DNA of the CDR3: TGTGCCAGCAATCGGCGGGGGTATAATGAGCAGTACTTC.